This T cell receptor beta chain stems from a study of shared clonotypes between healthy human individuals. Worth noting for this clone: The antigen is undetermined.

V was cut by 0 bases and J by 2 bases, with 18 bases left in between. Germline-derived CDR1 and CDR2 are SGHNT and YYREEE (reference sequence). This CDR3 has 17 residues. Notes on the study in general: Incompleteness in sorted-subset sequencing, despite large depth, was shown by rarefaction. As a rule, naive subsets had a larger estimated richness than memory subsets.

Assay: immunoSEQ multiplex PCR; the TCRdb copy retains only in-frame clones and omits some. The sample records about 2.4 million clones, more than 90% being singletons. This TCR was recovered from a man younger than 35 in good health. The chain links TRBV5-4 to TRBJ2-7, with D possibly being TRBD1 or TRBD2 (5 bases each). Input material: naive CD4+ T cells sorted from blood. Specified subset: CD45RA+ positively selected. CDR3 sequence (DNA): TGTGCCAGCAGCTTGGTGCCGGACGGGGTGGGGCCCTACGAGCAGTACTTC. Its translation: CASSLVPDGVGPYEQYF.